A selection of T cell receptor beta chains follows, all from one sample in a study of blood T cell repertoires in COVID-19. TCRdb's copy holds only in-frame clones and misses some; the assay was immunoSEQ multiplex PCR. The sample lists 410,000 or so clones; around 89% were seen once. The sample was peripheral blood. These receptor sequences come from a woman between 40 and 50 years old with COVID-19, enrolled during active disease. CDR3s include the opening cysteine and the closing phenylalanine or tryptophan. Fields, in order: V gene, D gene, CDR3 protein. A D gene is named only where the DNA matches it firmly.

v_call: TRBV14
d_call: NA
cdr3_aa: CASSHPGHVSYNEQFF

v_call: TRBV30
d_call: TRBD1
cdr3_aa: CAWDRASIWGYTF

v_call: TRBV5-6
d_call: TRBD2
cdr3_aa: CASSLASGAARETQYF

v_call: TRBV6-5
d_call: TRBD1
cdr3_aa: CASKQQGQDQPQHF

v_call: TRBV4-3
d_call: NA
cdr3_aa: CASSQDVGGSTEAFF

v_call: TRBV7-2
d_call: NA
cdr3_aa: CASSLMLGGDTEAFF

v_call: TRBV19
d_call: TRBD1
cdr3_aa: CASSRDRGDSGANVLTF

v_call: TRBV3-1/TRBV3-2
d_call: TRBD1
cdr3_aa: CASSQSTGGLGADTQYF

v_call: TRBV18
d_call: TRBD1
cdr3_aa: CASSRDRGQEKLFF

v_call: TRBV6-5
d_call: NA
cdr3_aa: CASSFQGPSGANVLTF

v_call: TRBV19
d_call: NA
cdr3_aa: CASSPDTTNTEAFF

v_call: TRBV18
d_call: NA
cdr3_aa: CASSPTPGYTKEHGYTF

v_call: TRBV27
d_call: TRBD1
cdr3_aa: CASSFSPDRYNEQFF

v_call: TRBV7-2
d_call: NA
cdr3_aa: CASSLRTAYNSPLHF

v_call: TRBV28
d_call: NA
cdr3_aa: CASSEDPGAEAFF

v_call: TRBV7-2
d_call: TRBD2
cdr3_aa: CASSSWTSGSRTDTQYF

v_call: TRBV3-1/TRBV3-2
d_call: NA
cdr3_aa: CASSQDWGGGGYGYTF

v_call: TRBV7-2
d_call: NA
cdr3_aa: CASSLKTEWIANQPQHF

v_call: TRBV5-5
d_call: TRBD1
cdr3_aa: CASSYIPGTGTSDTQYF

v_call: TRBV28
d_call: NA
cdr3_aa: CASSLVAANTGELFF

v_call: TRBV7-9
d_call: TRBD2
cdr3_aa: CASSPAGGGAEQFF

v_call: TRBV7-3
d_call: NA
cdr3_aa: CASSLTAGRKAFF

v_call: TRBV15
d_call: NA
cdr3_aa: CATSHHRSIDYGYTF

v_call: TRBV7-9
d_call: NA
cdr3_aa: CASSLGAGQPGTEAFF

v_call: TRBV29-1
d_call: NA
cdr3_aa: CSAGTQLAYNEQFF

v_call: TRBV12-3/TRBV12-4
d_call: NA
cdr3_aa: CASSLQANYGYTF

v_call: TRBV4-1
d_call: NA
cdr3_aa: CASSQVGETAWNTEAFF

v_call: TRBV6-6
d_call: TRBD2
cdr3_aa: CASSYGIGGYQETQYF

v_call: TRBV27
d_call: NA
cdr3_aa: CASSLGRVSYEQYF